The 21 T cell receptor beta chains below all came from one sample that was sequenced in a study of CD8+ T cells in alopecia areata. This sample's treatment: oral pan-JAK inhibitor, 5-10 mg twice daily. Following extraction, RNA underwent reverse transcription to cDNA, which served as the sequencing template. The repertoire was sequenced with immunoSEQ multiplex PCR; TCRdb's copy has only in-frame clones and lacks some. The sample yields around 190,000 clones, roughly 60% seen once. The starting material was CD4+ T cells sorted from blood, obtained at week 24, from a patient treated with tofacitinib. The receptors here all came from a human donor with alopecia areata.

The chain carries TRBV4-3 and TRBJ2-2, with 8 positions matching TRBD2. The germline V gene encodes CDR1 LGHNA and CDR2 YSLEER. The CDR3 sequence is 14 residues long. The ends lost 0 bases at V and 7 bases at J; junction bases unmatched: 1. For the CDR3, the DNA is TGCGCCAGCAGCCAAGATACTAGCGGCGGGGAGCTGTTTTTT. Its protein product is CASSQDTSGGELFF.

The genes are TRBV11-3 and TRBJ1-1; no firm D call. The germline V and J ends were trimmed by 0 bases and 11 bases, with 19 bases remaining between them. CDR3 size: 15 residues. In germline, CDR1 is SGHNT, CDR2 YENEEA. For the CDR3, the DNA is TGTGCCAGCAGCTTAGAAGGTGTATCGGGTGTCGGGGCTTTCTTT. It yields the protein CASSLEGVSGVGAFF.

This clone was detected only a few times. The chain couples TRBV29-1 to TRBJ2-7, with D perhaps TRBD1 or TRBD2 (6 bases each). Trimming cost V 7 bases and J 4 bases, with 23 bases left between them. The CDR3 totals 15 residues. The germline CDR1 and CDR2 sequences are SQVTM and ANQGSEA. The CDR3 DNA sequence: TGCAGCGCGAAACTATTTACCGGGGGCCCGTACGAGCAGTACTTC. It is translated as CSAKLFTGGPYEQYF.

This rearrangement joins TRBV2 to TRBJ2-2, with D possibly being TRBD2 (5 bases). V gave up 4 bases and J gave up 1 base, with 7 bases separating them. This CDR3 has 14 residues. Germline loops: CDR1 SNHLY, CDR2 FYNNEI. CDR3 loop: CASSAGLNTGELFF. CDR3 in DNA: TGTGCCAGCAGTGCAGGACTGAACACCGGGGAGCTGTTTTTT.

The V and J genes are TRBV6-1 and TRBJ1-5, with D unresolved. Deletions cut 1 base from V and 8 bases from J, with 3 bases between. Per germline, CDR1 MNHNS and CDR2 SASEGT. This CDR3 comprises 11 residues. CDR3 DNA: TGTGCCAGCAGTGAAGAGGAGCCCCAGCATTTT. Translation gives CASSEEEPQHF.

This clone was recorded once. V usage is TRBV5-1 and J usage is TRBJ2-7; D possibly corresponds to TRBD1 (6 bases). This CDR3 has 14 amino acids. V dropped 6 bases and J dropped 2 bases, with 15 bases sitting between them. Germline V gene sequence: CDR1 SGHRS, CDR2 YFSETQ. CDR3 amino acids: CASNRQEAPYEQYF. CDR3 DNA: TGCGCCAGCAACAGACAGGAGGCACCCTACGAGCAGTACTTC.

Note on this clone: Germline is not matched at one junction end, which may reflect a read error. The rearrangement joins TRBV7-2 to TRBJ1-4; the D is unclear. In germline, CDR1 is SGHTA, CDR2 FQGNSA. The CDR3 extends over 13 amino acids. CDR3 in amino acids: CASTLKIGEKLFF. The CDR3 bases are TGTGCCAGCACCTTAAAGATCGGGGAAAAACTGTTTTTT.

The rearrangement uses TRBV29-1 and TRBJ2-7; 13 bases match TRBD2. V dropped 3 bases and J dropped 4; count of bases not matched to a gene: 9. The CDR3 is 16 residues long. Germline V gene sequence: CDR1 SQVTM, CDR2 ANQGSEA. The CDR3 sequence is CSVDKQVTSGRYEQYF. CDR3 nucleotides: TGCAGCGTTGACAAACAGGTGACTAGCGGGAGGTACGAGCAGTACTTC.

This clone has more than one count but fewer than ten. The chain uses TRBV27 and TRBJ1-6; no reliable D call. This CDR3 region has 14 residues. Germline-derived CDR1 and CDR2 are MNHEY and SMNVEV (reference sequence). Trimming took 3 bases from V and 7 from J, leaving 10 bases between them. The CDR3 loop is CASSFRPKNSPLHF. The DNA of the CDR3 is TGTGCCAGCAGTTTTCGACCGAAGAATTCACCCCTCCACTTT.

This chain joins TRBV29-1 and TRBJ2-4; D unclear. V was pared by 4 bases and J by 0 bases, with 7 bases between. The length of the CDR3 is 13 residues. From germline, CDR1 is SQVTM and CDR2 ANQGSEA. CDR3 region: CSVGPLAKNIQYF. The DNA for the CDR3 is TGCAGCGTTGGTCCACTAGCCAAAAACATTCAGTACTTC.

This chain uses TRBV29-1 with TRBJ1-1; TRBD1 matches 9 bases. The CDR3 extends over 15 amino acids. V gave up 4 bases and J gave up 1 base; unmatched junction bases: 7. The V gene's germline CDR1 is SQVTM and CDR2 ANQGSEA. CDR3 residues: CSVGRPGQGNTEAFF. DNA of the CDR3: TGCAGCGTTGGGAGACCGGGACAGGGGAACACTGAAGCTTTCTTT.

The gene calls are TRBV6-5 and TRBJ1-1; no firm D call. The CDR3 length is 14 residues. Germline V lookup: CDR1 MNHEY, CDR2 SVGAGI. Trimming shortened V by 6 bases and J by 0 bases, and 11 bases separated the two germline ends. The CDR3 spells CASRLERMNTEAFF. The CDR3, as DNA: TGTGCCAGCAGACTCGAGAGAATGAACACTGAAGCTTTCTTT.

The V call is TRBV5-6, the J call TRBJ2-6, with D perhaps matching TRBD1 or TRBD2 (5 bases each). The CDR3 loop spans 16 amino acids. The V gene's germline CDR1 is SGHDT and CDR2 YYEEEE. The germline V and J ends were trimmed by 4 bases and 1 base, with 12 bases remaining between them. The CDR3 bases are TGTGCCAGCAGCCCCTTGGGGGAGTCTGGGGCCAACGTCCTGACTTTC. Protein: CASSPLGESGANVLTF.

The chain has TRBV11-2 and TRBJ2-3, with D uncertain. The CDR3 spans 15 residues. Germline lookup yields CDR1 SGHAT and CDR2 FQNNGV. V lost 1 base and J lost 4, with 12 bases in between. CDR3 amino acids: CASSLGLGRADTQYF. CDR3 nucleotide sequence: TGTGCCAGCAGCTTAGGTCTCGGTCGGGCAGATACGCAGTATTTT.

V is TRBV14 and J is TRBJ1-1; perhaps TRBD1 as D (6 bases). Trimming left V 5 bases short and J 0 bases short, with 16 bases between. CDR1 SGHDN and CDR2 FVKESK come from the germline V gene. This CDR3 contains 16 residues. The CDR3 loop is CASSAYGGIVNTEAFF. In nucleotides, the CDR3 is TGTGCCAGCAGCGCATATGGGGGCATCGTGAACACTGAAGCTTTCTTT.

This chain connects TRBV30 to TRBJ1-2; 9 positions agree with TRBD1. The CDR3 has 13 residues. The ends lost 5 bases at V and 4 bases at J; junction bases unmatched: 5. In germline, CDR1 is GTSNPN, CDR2 SVGIG (reference sequence). The CDR3 spells CAWGGQGLYGYTF. CDR3 nucleotide sequence: TGTGCCTGGGGGGGACAGGGTCTCTATGGCTACACCTTC. Combining the CDR3 with reference TRBV30 and TRBJ1-2 gives the whole variable domain SQTIHQWPATLVQPVGSPLSLECTVEGTSNPNLYWYRQAAGRGLQLLFYSVGIGQISSEVPQNLSASRPQDRQFILSSKKLLLSDSGFYLCAWGGQGLYGYTFGSGTRLTVV.

The J gene is TRBJ1-5, the V gene TRBV12-5; no clear D gene. CDR3 length equals 13 residues. V lost 2 bases and J lost 4, with 6 bases in between. Germline V gene lookup returns CDR1 LGHNT and CDR2 FRNRAP. CDR3 amino acids: CASGLYENQPQHF. CDR3 coding DNA: TGTGCTAGTGGTTTGTACGAGAATCAGCCCCAGCATTTT.

The genes are TRBV5-1 and TRBJ2-7; D assignment may be TRBD1 or TRBD2 (5 bases each). This CDR3 contains 14 residues. Germline CDR1 is SGHRS and CDR2 is YFSETQ. V lost 4 bases and J 2 bases, leaving 13 bases between the germline ends. CDR3 loop: CASSTGTTPYEQYF. CDR3 DNA sequence: TGCGCCAGCAGCACGGGGACGACTCCCTACGAGCAGTACTTC.

The chain combines TRBV30 with TRBJ1-4; D is ambiguous. From germline, CDR1 is GTSNPN and CDR2 SVGIG (reference sequence). Trimming removed 4 bases from V and 4 bases from J, with 13 bases in between. There are 14 residues in the CDR3. CDR3 region: CAWKNREVNEKLFF. CDR3 sequence (DNA): TGTGCCTGGAAAAACCGGGAGGTTAATGAAAAACTGTTTTTT.

This clone turned up a few times. This chain connects TRBV2 to TRBJ1-5; 10 positions match TRBD1. This CDR3 spans 15 amino acids. Germline CDR1 is SNHLY and CDR2 is FYNNEI. After removal of 6 bases from V and 5 bases from J, the junction contained 7 bases not matched to a gene. The CDR3 bases are TGTGCCAGCAGGGGGGACAGGGGCCAGGATCAGCCCCAGCATTTT. This sequence encodes CASRGDRGQDQPQHF.

The rearrangement joins TRBV29-1 to TRBJ1-2; TRBD1 agrees at 8 bases. V trimming: 8 bases; J trimming: 8 bases; junction bases outside the gene matches: 7. The CDR3 length is 11 residues. CDR1 is SQVTM and CDR2 is ANQGSEA in the germline V gene. Here the CDR3 DNA reads TGCAGCCTCGACAGGGGAGGAGGCTACACCTTC. Translation gives CSLDRGGGYTF. Together with reference TRBV29-1 and TRBJ1-2, the CDR3 gives the full variable domain: SAVISQKPSRDICQRGTSLTIQCQVDSQVTMMFWYRQQPGQSLTLIATANQGSEATYESGFVIDKFPISRPNLTFSTLTVSNMSPEDSSIYLCSLDRGGGYTFGSGTRLTVV.